This TCR beta chain was documented in a study of T cell responses to AZD1222 COVID-19 vaccine. TCRdb's table, derived via immunoSEQ multiplex PCR, lists solely in-frame clones and lacks some. The data show around 180,000 clones, about nine tenths seen once. This CDR3 contains 11 residues. The V gene lost 10 bases and the J gene lost 4 bases, with 10 bases spanning the gap. Germline CDR1 MNHEY, CDR2 SVGAGI. The sample here was peripheral blood, taken on day 0 of AZD1222 vaccination. The sequence derives from an adult in good health. The chain combines TRBV6-5 with TRBJ1-1, with D perhaps TRBD1 (5 bases). The CDR3 region has the DNA TGTGCCATAGGGGCGGGCACTGAAGCTTTCTTT. Its protein product is CAIGAGTEAFF.